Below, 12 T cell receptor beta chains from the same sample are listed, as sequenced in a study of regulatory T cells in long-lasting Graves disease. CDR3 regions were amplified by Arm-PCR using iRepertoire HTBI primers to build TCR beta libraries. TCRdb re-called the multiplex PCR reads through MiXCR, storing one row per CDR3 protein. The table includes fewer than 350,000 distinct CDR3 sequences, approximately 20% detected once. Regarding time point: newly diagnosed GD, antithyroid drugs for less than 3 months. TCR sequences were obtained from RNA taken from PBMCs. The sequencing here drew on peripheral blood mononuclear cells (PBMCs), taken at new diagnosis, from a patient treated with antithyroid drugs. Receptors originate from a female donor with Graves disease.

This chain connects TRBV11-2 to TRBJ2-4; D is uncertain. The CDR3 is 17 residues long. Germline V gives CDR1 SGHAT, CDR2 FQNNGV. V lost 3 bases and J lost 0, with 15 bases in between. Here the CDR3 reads CASSFYPGSLAKNIQYF. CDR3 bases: TGTGCCAGCAGCTTTTACCCTGGGTCCTTAGCCAAAAACATTCAGTACTTC.

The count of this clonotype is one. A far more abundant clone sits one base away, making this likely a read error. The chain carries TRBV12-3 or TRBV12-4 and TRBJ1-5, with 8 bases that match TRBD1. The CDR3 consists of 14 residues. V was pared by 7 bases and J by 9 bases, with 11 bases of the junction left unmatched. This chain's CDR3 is CASNRQGYRRPQHF. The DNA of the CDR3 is TGTGCCAGCAACCGACAGGGGTATCGGCGGCCCCAGCATTTT.

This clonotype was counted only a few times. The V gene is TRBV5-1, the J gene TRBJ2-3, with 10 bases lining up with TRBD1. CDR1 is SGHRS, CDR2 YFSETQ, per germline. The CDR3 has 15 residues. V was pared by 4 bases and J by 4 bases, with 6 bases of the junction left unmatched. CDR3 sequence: CASSNRDRGSDTQYF. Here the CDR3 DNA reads TGCGCCAGCAGCAACCGGGACAGGGGATCAGATACGCAGTATTTT.

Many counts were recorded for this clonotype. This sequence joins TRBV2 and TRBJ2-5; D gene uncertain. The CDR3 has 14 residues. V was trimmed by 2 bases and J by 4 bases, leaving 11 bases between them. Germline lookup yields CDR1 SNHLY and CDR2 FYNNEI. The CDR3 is CASSERAGRETQYF. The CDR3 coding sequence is TGTGCCAGCAGTGAAAGAGCAGGACGAGAGACCCAGTACTTC.

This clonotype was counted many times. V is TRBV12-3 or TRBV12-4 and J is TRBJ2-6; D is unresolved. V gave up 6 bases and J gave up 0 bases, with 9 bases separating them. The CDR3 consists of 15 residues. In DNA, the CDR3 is TGTGCCAGCAGCCCCCCAAACTCTGGGGCCAACGTCCTGACTTTC. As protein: CASSPPNSGANVLTF.

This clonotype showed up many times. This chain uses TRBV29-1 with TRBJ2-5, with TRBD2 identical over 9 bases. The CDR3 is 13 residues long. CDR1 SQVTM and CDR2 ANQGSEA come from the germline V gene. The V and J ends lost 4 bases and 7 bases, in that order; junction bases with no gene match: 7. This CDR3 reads CSVAAGGGVTQYF. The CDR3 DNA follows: TGCAGCGTTGCGGCGGGAGGGGGGGTGACCCAGTACTTC.

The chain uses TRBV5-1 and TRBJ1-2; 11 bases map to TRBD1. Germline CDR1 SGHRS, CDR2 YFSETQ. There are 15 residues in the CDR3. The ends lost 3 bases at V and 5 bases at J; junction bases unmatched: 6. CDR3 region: CASSWLRDRGYGYTF. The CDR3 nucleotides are TGCGCCAGCAGCTGGCTCCGGGACAGGGGGTATGGCTACACCTTC. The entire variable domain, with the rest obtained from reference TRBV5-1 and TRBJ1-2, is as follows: KAGVTQTPRYLIKTRGQQVTLSCSPISGHRSVSWYQQTPGQGLQFLFEYFSETQRNKGNFPGRFSGRQFSNSRSEMNVSTLELGDSALYLCASSWLRDRGYGYTFGSGTRLTVV.

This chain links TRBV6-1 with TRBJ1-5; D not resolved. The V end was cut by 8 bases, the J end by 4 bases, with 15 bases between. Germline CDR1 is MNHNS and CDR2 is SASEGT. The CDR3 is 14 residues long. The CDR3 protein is CASDPTMWNQPQHF. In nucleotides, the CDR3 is TGTGCCAGCGATCCCACGATGTGGAATCAGCCCCAGCATTTT.

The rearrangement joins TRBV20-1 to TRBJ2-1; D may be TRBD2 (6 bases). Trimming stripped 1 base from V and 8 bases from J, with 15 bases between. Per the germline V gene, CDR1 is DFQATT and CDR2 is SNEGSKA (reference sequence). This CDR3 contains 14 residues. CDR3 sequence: CSARGGASIDEQFF. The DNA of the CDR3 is TGCAGTGCTAGAGGCGGGGCGTCTATCGATGAGCAGTTCTTC.

For the CDR3, the DNA is TGTGCCAGCAGCGTAGATACCCCCTCCTACAATGAGCAGTTCTTC. Translating gives CASSVDTPSYNEQFF. The rearrangement links TRBV9 to TRBJ2-1; D call uncertain. Trimming stripped 0 bases from V and 0 bases from J, with 7 bases between. Germline values: CDR1 SGDLS, CDR2 YYNGEE. The CDR3 has 15 residues.

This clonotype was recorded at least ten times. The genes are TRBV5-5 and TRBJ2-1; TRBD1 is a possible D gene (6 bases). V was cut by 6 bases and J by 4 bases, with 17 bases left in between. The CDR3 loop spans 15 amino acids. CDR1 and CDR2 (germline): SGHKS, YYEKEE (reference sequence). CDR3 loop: CASTRVTGDYNEQFF. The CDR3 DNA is TGTGCCAGCACTCGCGTGACAGGTGATTACAATGAGCAGTTCTTC.

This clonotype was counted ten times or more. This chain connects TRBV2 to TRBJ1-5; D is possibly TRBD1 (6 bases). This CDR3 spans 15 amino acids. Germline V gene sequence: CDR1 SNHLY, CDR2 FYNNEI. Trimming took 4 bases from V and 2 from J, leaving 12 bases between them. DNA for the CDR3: TGTGCCAGCAGTGCAGGGACATCCGGCAATCAGCCCCAGCATTTT. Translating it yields CASSAGTSGNQPQHF.